Below are 13 T cell receptor beta chains sequenced from a single sample in a study of T cell changes during pregnancy in multiple sclerosis. The data were produced by immunoSEQ multiplex PCR, yet TCRdb's version contains in-frame clones alone and is incomplete. Found here are roughly 90,000 clones, roughly 90% of them singletons; the top ten hold approximately 0.99%. The sample here was peripheral blood, taken before pregnancy. These TCRs come from a female donor with multiple sclerosis, enrolled in a pregnancy study.

In this sample, this clone turned up once. The chain uses TRBV7-8 and TRBJ2-1, with D hard to call. V was cut by 1 base and J by 0 bases, with 4 bases left in between. The CDR3 loop spans 14 amino acids. The V gene's germline CDR1 is SGHVS and CDR2 FQNEAQ. The CDR3 protein is CASSLGYSYNEQFF. The DNA for the CDR3 is TGTGCCAGCAGCTTAGGCTACTCCTACAATGAGCAGTTCTTC. Together with reference TRBV7-8 and TRBJ2-1, the CDR3 gives the full variable domain: GAGVSQSPRYKVAKRGQDVALRCDPISGHVSLFWYQQALGQGPEFLTYFQNEAQLDKSGLPSDRFFAERPEGSVSTLKIQRTQQEDSAVYLCASSLGYSYNEQFFGPGTRLTVL.

The chain joins TRBV13 to TRBJ1-5; D perhaps matches TRBD1 (5 bases). With 7 bases removed from V and 8 bases from J, the gap between germline ends came to 15 bases. CDR1 is PRHDT and CDR2 is FYEKMQ in the germline V gene (reference sequence). The CDR3 runs to 13 residues. The CDR3 loop is CASTSGGKEPQHF. CDR3 coding DNA: TGTGCCAGCACCTCCGGGGGTAAGGAGCCCCAGCATTTT.

J is TRBJ2-1 and V is TRBV19, with TRBD2 matching over 7 bases. V shed 4 bases and J 9 bases; nucleotides not matched to a gene: 12. The CDR3 consists of 15 residues. Germline CDR1 reads LNHDA; CDR2 reads SQIVND (reference sequence). The CDR3 loop reads CASSTPWGGMGEQFF. The CDR3 nucleotides are TGTGCCAGTAGTACCCCCTGGGGGGGTATGGGTGAGCAGTTCTTC.

This CDR3 is CASSFGLEQYF. The CDR3 bases are TGTGCCAGCAGTTTCGGACTCGAGCAGTACTTC. The chain joins TRBV27 to TRBJ2-7; D may be TRBD2 (5 bases). Germline V gene data show CDR1 as MNHEY and CDR2 as SMNVEV (reference sequence). The CDR3 covers 11 residues. The V end lost 3 bases, the J end lost 6 bases, and 6 bases lay between the germline ends.

In this sample, this clone turned up once. V usage is TRBV27 and J usage is TRBJ2-1; 10 bases map to TRBD2. J was trimmed by 9 bases and V by 5 bases; bases with no gene match: 13. Germline-derived CDR1 and CDR2 are MNHEY and SMNVEV (reference sequence). The CDR3 runs to 16 residues. The CDR3 loop is CASSPLGLAGASEQFF. The CDR3 DNA follows: TGTGCCAGCAGTCCGTTGGGGCTAGCGGGAGCTAGTGAGCAGTTCTTC.

The chain employs TRBV10-3 and TRBJ1-4; possibly TRBD1 for D (5 bases). Trimming cost V 1 base and J 8 bases, with 14 bases left between them. The CDR3 sequence is 15 residues long. Germline V lookup: CDR1 ENHRY, CDR2 SYGVKD. CDR3 region: CAISEFRGAGEKLFF. The CDR3 coding sequence is TGTGCCATCAGTGAGTTCCGCGGGGCCGGAGAAAAACTGTTTTTT.

The CDR3 nucleotides read TGTGCCAGCATCCGGGAGCCCCGAATATGGGAGCAGTTCTTC. Translation gives CASIREPRIWEQFF. This chain uses TRBV2 with TRBJ2-1; possible D gene TRBD2, 6 bases. The V gene's germline CDR1 is SNHLY and CDR2 FYNNEI. The CDR3 is 14 amino acids. V was pared by 7 bases and J by 10 bases, with 20 bases between.

V usage is TRBV2 and J usage is TRBJ2-6; the D is unclear. V was shortened by 4 bases and J by 1 base, with 2 bases between the two germline ends. Germline-derived CDR1 and CDR2 are SNHLY and FYNNEI. CDR3 length equals 13 residues. CDR3: CASSASGANVLTF. For the CDR3, the DNA is TGTGCCAGCAGTGCATCTGGGGCCAACGTCCTGACTTTC.

The chain couples TRBV27 to TRBJ2-1; 9 bases match TRBD1. V lost 8 bases and J lost 4; bases outside the gene matches: 9. The CDR3 length is 15 residues. Germline V lookup: CDR1 MNHEY, CDR2 SMNVEV (reference sequence). The CDR3 protein is CASQEDRGPYNEQFF. CDR3 in DNA: TGTGCCAGCCAGGAGGACAGGGGCCCTTACAATGAGCAGTTCTTC.

V gene TRBV7-9 combines with J gene TRBJ2-7, with 8 bases identical to TRBD1. CDR3 length: 13 residues. Germline V gene lookup returns CDR1 SEHNR and CDR2 FQNEAQ (reference sequence). V was pared by 4 bases and J by 7 bases, with 6 bases of the junction left unmatched. CDR3 residues: CASSSRTGYEQYF. The CDR3 DNA sequence: TGTGCCAGCAGCTCCAGGACAGGGTATGAGCAGTACTTC.

This clone was seen only once. V is TRBV5-1 and J is TRBJ2-1; 10 nucleotides line up with TRBD2. The germline gives CDR1 SGHRS, CDR2 YFSETQ. CDR3 length equals 14 residues. V lost 5 bases and J lost 8; bases outside the gene matches: 7. In DNA form, the CDR3 reads TGCGCCAGCAGTCCGCTAGCGGGAGTCGATGAGCAGTTCTTC. Encoded protein: CASSPLAGVDEQFF.

The rearrangement links TRBV27 to TRBJ1-1, with D unclear. This CDR3 is built from 17 residues. CDR1 MNHEY and CDR2 SMNVEV come from the germline V gene (reference sequence). V dropped 2 bases and J dropped 4 bases, with 20 bases sitting between them. The CDR3 region has the DNA TGTGCCAGCAGTTTACTGGGCAGGAAGAGAATCCTCACTGAAGCTTTCTTT. Amino acid sequence: CASSLLGRKRILTEAFF.

The V gene is TRBV27, the J gene TRBJ2-7; TRBD1 agrees at 8 bases. Germline assignment: CDR1 MNHEY and CDR2 SMNVEV (reference sequence). The J segment lost 2 bases and the V segment lost 7 bases, leaving 13 bases of the junction unmatched. The CDR3 length is 16 residues. DNA for the CDR3: TGTGCCAGCATTTTGAGGTTTGGGACAGGAACCTACGAGCAGTACTTC. Amino acids: CASILRFGTGTYEQYF.